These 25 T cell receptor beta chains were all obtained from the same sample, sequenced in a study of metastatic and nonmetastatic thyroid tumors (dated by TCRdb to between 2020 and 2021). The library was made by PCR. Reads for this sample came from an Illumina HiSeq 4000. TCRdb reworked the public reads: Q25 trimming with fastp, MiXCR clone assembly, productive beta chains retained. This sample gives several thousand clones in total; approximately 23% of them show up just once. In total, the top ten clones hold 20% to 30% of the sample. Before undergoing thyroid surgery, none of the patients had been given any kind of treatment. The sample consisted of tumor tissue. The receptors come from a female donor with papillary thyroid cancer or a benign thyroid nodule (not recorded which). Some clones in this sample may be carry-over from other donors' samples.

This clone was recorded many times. For the CDR3, the DNA is TGCAGCGTTGCTGGGTTTTATGGCTACACCTTC. Translated: CSVAGFYGYTF. The V call is TRBV29-1, the J call TRBJ1-2, with unresolved D. Trimming took 4 bases from V and 5 from J, leaving 8 bases between them. The CDR3 spans 11 residues. Per the germline V gene, CDR1 is SQVTM and CDR2 is ANQGSEA.

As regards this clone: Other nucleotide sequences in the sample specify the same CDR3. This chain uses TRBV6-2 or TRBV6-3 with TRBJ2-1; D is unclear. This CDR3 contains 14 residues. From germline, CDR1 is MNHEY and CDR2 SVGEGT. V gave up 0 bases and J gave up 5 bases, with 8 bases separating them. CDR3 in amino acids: CASSYSGTNNEQFF. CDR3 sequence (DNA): TGTGCCAGCAGTTACTCAGGTACTAACAATGAGCAGTTCTTC.

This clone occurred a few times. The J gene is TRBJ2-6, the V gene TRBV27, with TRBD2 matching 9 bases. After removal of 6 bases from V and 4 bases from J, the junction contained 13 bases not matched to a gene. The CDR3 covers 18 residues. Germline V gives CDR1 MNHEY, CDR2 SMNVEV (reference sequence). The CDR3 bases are TGTGCCAGCAGACCTGAAGCGGGAGGTCTGTCCGGGGCCAACGTCCTGACTTTC. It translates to CASRPEAGGLSGANVLTF. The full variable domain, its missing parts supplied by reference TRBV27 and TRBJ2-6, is EAQVTQNPRYLITVTGKKLTVTCSQNMNHEYMSWYRQDPGLGLRQIYYSMNVEVTDKGDVPEGYKVSRKEKRNFPLILESPSPNQTSLYFCASRPEAGGLSGANVLTFGAGSRLTVL.

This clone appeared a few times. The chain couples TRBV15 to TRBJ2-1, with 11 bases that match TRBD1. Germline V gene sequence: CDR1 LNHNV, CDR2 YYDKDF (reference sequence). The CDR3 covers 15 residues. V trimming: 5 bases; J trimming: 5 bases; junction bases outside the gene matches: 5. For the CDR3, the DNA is TGTGCCACCAGCGCCGGGACAGGGGGTAACAATGAGCAGTTCTTC. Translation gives CATSAGTGGNNEQFF.

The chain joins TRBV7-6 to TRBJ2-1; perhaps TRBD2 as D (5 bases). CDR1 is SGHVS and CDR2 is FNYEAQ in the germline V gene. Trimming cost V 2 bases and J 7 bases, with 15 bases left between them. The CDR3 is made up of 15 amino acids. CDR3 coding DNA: TGTGCCAGCAGCTTATATACGGGATCGACGAATGAGCAGTTCTTC. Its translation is CASSLYTGSTNEQFF.

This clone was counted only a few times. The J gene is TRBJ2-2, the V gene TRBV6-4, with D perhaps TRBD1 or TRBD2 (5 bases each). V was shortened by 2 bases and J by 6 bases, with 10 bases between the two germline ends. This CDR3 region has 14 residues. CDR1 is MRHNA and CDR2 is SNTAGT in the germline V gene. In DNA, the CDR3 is TGTGCCAGCAGTGACGGGGACGGGGCCGGGGAGCTGTTTTTT. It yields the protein CASSDGDGAGELFF.

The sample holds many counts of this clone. CDR3 in DNA: TGTGCCAGCAGCGTAGGTACAGGGTATCATCAGCCCCAGCATTTT. Protein sequence: CASSVGTGYHQPQHF. The chain employs TRBV9 and TRBJ1-5, with D maybe TRBD1 (6 bases). This CDR3 region has 15 residues. V gave up 0 bases and J gave up 5 bases, with 12 bases separating them. The V gene's germline CDR1 is SGDLS and CDR2 YYNGEE.

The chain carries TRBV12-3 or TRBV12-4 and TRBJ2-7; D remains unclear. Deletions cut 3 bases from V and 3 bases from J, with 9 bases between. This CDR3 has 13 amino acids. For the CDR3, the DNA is TGTGCCAGCAGTTTTGACTTGGGCTACGAGCAGTACTTC. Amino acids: CASSFDLGYEQYF.

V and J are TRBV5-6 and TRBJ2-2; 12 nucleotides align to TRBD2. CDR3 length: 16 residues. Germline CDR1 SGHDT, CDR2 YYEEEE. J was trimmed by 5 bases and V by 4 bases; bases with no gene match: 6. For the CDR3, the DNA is TGTGCCAGCAGCACCGGGACTAGCGGGCCGACCGGGGAGCTGTTTTTT. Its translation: CASSTGTSGPTGELFF.

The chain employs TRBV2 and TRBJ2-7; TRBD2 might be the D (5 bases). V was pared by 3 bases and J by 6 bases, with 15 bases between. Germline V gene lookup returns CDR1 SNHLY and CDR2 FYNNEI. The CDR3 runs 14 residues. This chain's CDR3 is CASSDDGSSTEQYF. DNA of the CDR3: TGTGCCAGCAGTGATGATGGGAGTTCGACCGAGCAGTACTTC.

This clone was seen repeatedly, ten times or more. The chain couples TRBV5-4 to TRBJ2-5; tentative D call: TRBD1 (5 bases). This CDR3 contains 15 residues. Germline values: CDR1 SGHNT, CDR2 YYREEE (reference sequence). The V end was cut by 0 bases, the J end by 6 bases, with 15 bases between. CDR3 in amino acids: CASSLGTRNGQTQYF. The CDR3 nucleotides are TGTGCCAGCAGCTTGGGGACAAGGAACGGACAGACCCAGTACTTC. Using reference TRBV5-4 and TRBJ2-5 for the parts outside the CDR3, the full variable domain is ETGVTQSPTHLIKTRGQQVTLRCSSQSGHNTVSWYQQALGQGPQFIFQYYREEENGRGNFPPRFSGLQFPNYSSELNVNALELDDSALYLCASSLGTRNGQTQYFGPGTRLLVL.

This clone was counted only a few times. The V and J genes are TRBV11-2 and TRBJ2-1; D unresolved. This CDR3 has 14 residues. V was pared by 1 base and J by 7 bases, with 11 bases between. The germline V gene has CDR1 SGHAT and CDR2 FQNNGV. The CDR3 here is CASSLGGVRNEQFF. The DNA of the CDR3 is TGTGCCAGCAGCTTAGGTGGCGTACGAAATGAGCAGTTCTTC.

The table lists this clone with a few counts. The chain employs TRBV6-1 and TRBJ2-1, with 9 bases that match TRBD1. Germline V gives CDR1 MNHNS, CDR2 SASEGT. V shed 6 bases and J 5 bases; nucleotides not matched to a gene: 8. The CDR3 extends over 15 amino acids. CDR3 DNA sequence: TGTGCCAGCAGGGCCGGGACAGGGCCCAACAATGAGCAGTTCTTC. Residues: CASRAGTGPNNEQFF.

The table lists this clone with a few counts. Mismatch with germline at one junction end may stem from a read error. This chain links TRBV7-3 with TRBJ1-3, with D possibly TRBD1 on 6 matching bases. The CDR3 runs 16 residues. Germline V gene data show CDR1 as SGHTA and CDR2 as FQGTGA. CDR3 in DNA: TGTGCCAACAGCTTAATGGGGTCAGGGGATGGAAACACCATATATTTT. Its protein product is CANSLMGSGDGNTIYF. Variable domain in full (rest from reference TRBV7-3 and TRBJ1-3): GAGVSQTPSNKVTEKGKYVELRCDPISGHTALYWYRQSLGQGPEFLIYFQGTGAADDSGLPNDRFFAVRPEGSVSTLKIQRTERGDSAVYLCANSLMGSGDGNTIYFGEGSWLTVV.

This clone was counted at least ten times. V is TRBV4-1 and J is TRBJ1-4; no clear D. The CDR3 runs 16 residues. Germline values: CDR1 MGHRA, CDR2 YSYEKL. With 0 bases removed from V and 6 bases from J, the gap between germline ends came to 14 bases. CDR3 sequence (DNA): TGCGCCAGCAGCCAAGAGTACGGGTCCTTAGATGAAAAACTGTTTTTT. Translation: CASSQEYGSLDEKLFF.

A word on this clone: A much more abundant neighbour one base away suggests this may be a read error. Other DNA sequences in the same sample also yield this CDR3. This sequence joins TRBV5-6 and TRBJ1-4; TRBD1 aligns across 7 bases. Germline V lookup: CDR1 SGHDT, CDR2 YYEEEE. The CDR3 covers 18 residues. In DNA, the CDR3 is TGTGCCAGCAGCTTGGGGACAGGAACCTTGTCAACTAATGAAAAACTGTTCTTT. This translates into CASSLGTGTLSTNEKLFF. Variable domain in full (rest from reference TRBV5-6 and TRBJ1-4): DAGVTQSPTHLIKTRGQQVTLRCSPKSGHDTVSWYQQALGQGPQFIFQYYEEEERQRGNFPDRFSGHQFPNYSSELNVNALLLGDSALYLCASSLGTGTLSTNEKLFFGSGTQLSVL.

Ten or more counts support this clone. DNA for the CDR3: TGTGCCAGCTCACTGGGGAATAGCGGGAGAGACGAGCAGTACTTC. Translation: CASSLGNSGRDEQYF. This sequence joins TRBV18 and TRBJ2-7, with TRBD2 identical over 9 bases. The germline V gene has CDR1 KGHSH and CDR2 LQKENI. The CDR3 loop spans 15 amino acids. V was pared by 4 bases and J by 5 bases, with 9 bases of the junction left unmatched.

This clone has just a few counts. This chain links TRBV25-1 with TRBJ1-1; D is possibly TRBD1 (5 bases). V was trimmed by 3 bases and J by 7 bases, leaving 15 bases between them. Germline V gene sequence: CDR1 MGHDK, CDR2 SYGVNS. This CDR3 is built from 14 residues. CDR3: CASSDGGKDNEAFF. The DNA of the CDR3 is TGTGCCAGCAGTGACGGAGGTAAGGACAATGAAGCTTTCTTT.

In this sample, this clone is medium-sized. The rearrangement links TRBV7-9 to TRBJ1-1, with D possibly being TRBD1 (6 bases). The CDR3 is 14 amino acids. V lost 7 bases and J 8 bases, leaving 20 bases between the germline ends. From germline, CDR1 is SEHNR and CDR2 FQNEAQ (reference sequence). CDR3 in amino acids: CASTYPGRGVEAFF. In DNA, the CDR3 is TGTGCCAGCACCTACCCCGGCAGGGGCGTGGAAGCTTTCTTT.

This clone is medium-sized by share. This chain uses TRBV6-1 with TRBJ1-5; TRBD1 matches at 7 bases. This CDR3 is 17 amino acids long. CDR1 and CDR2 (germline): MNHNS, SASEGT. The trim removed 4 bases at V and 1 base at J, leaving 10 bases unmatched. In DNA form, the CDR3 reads TGTGCCAGCAGTGGACAAAAGGGGGCAAGAAGCAATCAGCCCCAGCATTTT. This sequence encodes CASSGQKGARSNQPQHF.

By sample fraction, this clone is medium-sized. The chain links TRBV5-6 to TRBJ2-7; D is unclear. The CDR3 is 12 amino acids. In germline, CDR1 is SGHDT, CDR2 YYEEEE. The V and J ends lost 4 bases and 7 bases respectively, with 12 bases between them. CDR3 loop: CASSIAGREQYF. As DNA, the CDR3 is TGTGCCAGCAGCATAGCCGGTAGGGAGCAGTACTTC.

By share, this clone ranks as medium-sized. In DNA form, the CDR3 reads TGTGCCAGCAGTTACCCGGGACAGGGTGGGGATCAGCCCCAGCATTTT. This codes for CASSYPGQGGDQPQHF. This chain connects TRBV6-5 to TRBJ1-5, with 9 bases fitting TRBD1. CDR3 length equals 16 residues. The trim removed 2 bases at V and 5 bases at J, leaving 7 bases unmatched. Looked up from germline, CDR1 is MNHEY and CDR2 is SVGAGI.

The CDR3 here is CASSFPSGANTGELFF. DNA of the CDR3: TGTGCCAGCAGCTTCCCTAGCGGCGCGAACACCGGGGAGCTGTTTTTT. V is TRBV11-2 and J is TRBJ2-2, with 7 bases identical to TRBD2. Germline values: CDR1 SGHAT, CDR2 FQNNGV. CDR3 length: 16 amino acids. After removal of 3 bases from V and 0 bases from J, the junction contained 4 bases not matched to a gene.

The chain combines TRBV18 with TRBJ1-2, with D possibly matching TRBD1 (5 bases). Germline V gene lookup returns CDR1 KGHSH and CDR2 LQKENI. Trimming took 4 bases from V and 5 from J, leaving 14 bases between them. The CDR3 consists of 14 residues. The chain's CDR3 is CASSLQGSGYGYTF. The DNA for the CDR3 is TGTGCCAGCTCACTCCAGGGCAGTGGTTATGGCTACACCTTC.

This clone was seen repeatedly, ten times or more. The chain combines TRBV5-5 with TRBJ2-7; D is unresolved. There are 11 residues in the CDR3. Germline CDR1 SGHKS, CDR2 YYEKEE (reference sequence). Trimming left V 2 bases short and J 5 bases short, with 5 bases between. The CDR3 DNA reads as TGTGCCAGCAGCTTCAGGCACGAGCAGTACTTC. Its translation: CASSFRHEQYF. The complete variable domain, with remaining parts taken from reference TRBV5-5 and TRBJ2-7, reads DAGVTQSPTHLIKTRGQQVTLRCSPISGHKSVSWYQQVLGQGPQFIFQYYEKEERGRGNFPDRFSARQFPNYSSELNVNALLLGDSALYLCASSFRHEQYFGPGTRLTVT.